A selection of T cell receptor beta chains follows, all from one sample in a study of T-cell reconstitution after alpha-beta-depleted transplantation in children. TCRdb used MiXCR to reprocess the PCR reads, holding one entry per CDR3 protein. Found here are fewer than 120,000 distinct CDR3 sequences, around 10% of them singletons; the top ten hold roughly 8%. Sample: PBMCs from the stem cell graft donor, taken from the stem cell graft. Receptors originate from a human donor who donated a stem cell graft to a child with acute lymphoblastic leukemia. The CDR3 runs from the conserved cysteine through the conserved F or W. Each record gives: clone size, J gene, V gene, D gene, CDR3 DNA, CDR3 protein. The D gene is left open where the match is weak. Not every row has a clone size; where given, it reads once, few, many or a size class.

>.|TRBJ2-3|TRBV7-9|.
TGTGCCAGCAGACCTTGGGAGGGGGGAACAGATACGCAGTATTTT
CASRPWEGGTDTQYF
>many|TRBJ2-7|TRBV7-9|.
TGTGCCAGCAGCTCGGAGGGGGGGATTGAGCAGTACTTC
CASSSEGGIEQYF
>few|TRBJ2-1|TRBV7-3|TRBD2
TGTGCCAGCAGCTTAACGAGGATAGCGGGAGTCAATGAGCAGTTCTTC
CASSLTRIAGVNEQFF
>.|TRBJ2-7|TRBV7-8|TRBD1
TGTGCCAGCAGCTTAATAGGGGGCCAGACCTACGAGCAGTACTTC
CASSLIGGQTYEQYF
>many|TRBJ2-5|TRBV28|.
TGTGCCAGCAATACTCAAGAGACCCAGTACTTC
CASNTQETQYF
>many|TRBJ1-1|TRBV20-1|.
TGCAGTGTTAAGTGGGGGGGGGCTGAAGCTTTCTTT
CSVKWGGAEAFF
>.|TRBJ2-7|TRBV6-5|.
TGTGCCAGCAGTTCCCCGGGAAGTGCCTACGAGCAGTACTTC
CASSSPGSAYEQYF
>many|TRBJ2-2|TRBV12-3/TRBV12-4|.
TGTGCCAGCAGTCCTCCATGGGACGGGGAGCTGTTTTTT
CASSPPWDGELFF
>many|TRBJ2-2|TRBV21-1|.
TGTGCCAGCTTCACGAACACCGGGGAGCTGTTTTTT
CASFTNTGELFF
>many|TRBJ2-1|TRBV30|.
TGTGCCTGGACCACATTTAACCCCCGACGGCAGAATGAGCAGTTCTTC
CAWTTFNPRRQNEQFF
>many|TRBJ1-1|TRBV27|TRBD1
TGTGCCAGCAGTTTATACAGGGGGAACACTGAAGCTTTCTTT
CASSLYRGNTEAFF
>many|TRBJ1-2|TRBV29-1|.
TGCAGCGTTGAAGATTTCAGGGGTGGCTATGGCTACACCTTC
CSVEDFRGGYGYTF
>many|TRBJ2-7|TRBV4-3|.
TGCGCCAGCAGCCAAGTGGTAGATGATTACGAGCAGTACTTC
CASSQVVDDYEQYF
>many|TRBJ2-2|TRBV30|.
TGTGCCTGGAGTCGCAGGCGTGGCGGGGAGCTGTTTTTT
CAWSRRRGGELFF
>.|TRBJ2-5|TRBV18|TRBD2
TGTGCCAGCTCACCCCAACTAGCGGGCCACGAGACCCAGTACTTC
CASSPQLAGHETQYF
>many|TRBJ2-1|TRBV29-1|TRBD2
TGCAGCACCCGGGCTAGCGGGAGAAACAATGAGCAGTTCTTC
CSTRASGRNNEQFF
>.|TRBJ1-1|TRBV4-3|TRBD1
TGCGCCAGCAGCCCTGCACAGGGGGCTTTTGAAGCTTTCTTT
CASSPAQGAFEAFF
>many|TRBJ2-1|TRBV5-5|TRBD2
TGTGCCAGCACCGTACTAGCGGGGGACTACAATGAGCAGTTCTTC
CASTVLAGDYNEQFF
>many|TRBJ2-1|TRBV20-1|TRBD2
TGCAGTGCTAGAGATAACGGGGGGGCTTATAATGAGCAGTTCTTC
CSARDNGGAYNEQFF
>many|TRBJ2-1|TRBV6-2/TRBV6-3|.
TGTGCCAGCAGTTTCCCAGGGGCCTACAATGAGCAGTTCTTC
CASSFPGAYNEQFF
>many|TRBJ1-4|TRBV12-3/TRBV12-4|.
TGTGCCACCACGGCAGGGCTCCAAGGGGGAAAACTGTTTTTT
CATTAGLQGGKLFF
>many|TRBJ1-1|TRBV12-3/TRBV12-4|.
TGTGCCAGCAGTCCCCAGGGTATCGGCACTGAAGCTTTCTTT
CASSPQGIGTEAFF
>many|TRBJ2-2|TRBV7-2|.
TGTGCCAGCAGCCCGGGTAGACGGAGGAACACCGGGGAGCTGTTTTTT
CASSPGRRRNTGELFF